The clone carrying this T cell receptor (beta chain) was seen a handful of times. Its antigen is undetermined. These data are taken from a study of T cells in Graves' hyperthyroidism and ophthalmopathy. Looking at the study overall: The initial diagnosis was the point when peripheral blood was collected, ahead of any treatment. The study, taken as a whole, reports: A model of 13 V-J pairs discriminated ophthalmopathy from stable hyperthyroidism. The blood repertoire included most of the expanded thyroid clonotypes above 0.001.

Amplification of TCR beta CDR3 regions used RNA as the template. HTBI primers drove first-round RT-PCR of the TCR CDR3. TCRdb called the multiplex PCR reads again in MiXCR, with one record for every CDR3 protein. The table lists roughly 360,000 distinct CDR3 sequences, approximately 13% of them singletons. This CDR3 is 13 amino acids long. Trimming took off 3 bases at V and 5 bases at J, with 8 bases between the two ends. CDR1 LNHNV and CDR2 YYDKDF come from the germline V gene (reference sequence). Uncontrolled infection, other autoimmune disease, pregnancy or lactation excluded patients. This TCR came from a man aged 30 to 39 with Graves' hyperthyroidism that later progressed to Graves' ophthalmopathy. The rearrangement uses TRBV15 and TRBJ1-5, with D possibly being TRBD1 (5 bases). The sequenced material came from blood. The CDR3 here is CATSRQGDQPQHF. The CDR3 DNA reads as TGTGCCACCAGCAGGCAGGGTGATCAGCCCCAGCATTTT. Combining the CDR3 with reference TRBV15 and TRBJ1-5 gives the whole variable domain DAMVIQNPRYQVTQFGKPVTLSCSQTLNHNVMYWYQQKSSQAPKLLFHYYDKDFNNEADTPDNFQSRRPNTSFCFLDIRSPGLGDTAMYLCATSRQGDQPQHFGDGTRLSIL.